What follows is one T cell receptor beta chain and its context. Its antigen is still unknown. Produced via immunoSEQ multiplex PCR; TCRdb's table is partial and in-frame only. This table holds 65,000 to 95,000 clones, roughly 86% found once. This sample was taken from a study of radiotherapy plus CTLA-4 blockade in lung cancer. Study overall: Among patients, over 15% showed objective responses, and approximately 31% had disease control.

The CDR3 is 12 residues long. The study gave focal radiation plus ipilimumab CTLA-4 blockade to patients with chemo-refractory metastatic non-small-cell lung cancer. Findings of the study overall: There was expansion of tumor-derived TCR clones in blood after radiotherapy plus ipilimumab. In blood, early T cell clone dynamics reportedly predicted response best, together with interferon-beta.

This rearrangement joins TRBV21-1 to TRBJ2-7. TRBV21-1 is an annotated pseudogene. The source of this sequence is a human donor with non-small cell lung cancer who had stable disease on radiotherapy plus ipilimumab. Source: peripheral blood, taken from a patient treated with radiotherapy plus ipilimumab. The CDR3 nucleotides read TGTGCCAGCAGCAAAGGGTTGCACGAGCAGTACTTC. Encoded protein: CASSKGLHEQYF.